Detailed here is one T cell receptor beta chain. Its antigen is currently unknown. Relapsing-remitting disease, either stable or active, was present in the treatment-naive patients who were the multiple sclerosis controls. TEMRA cells were enriched by FACS, while CD8+ and CD4+ T cells were obtained through a negative isolation that was performed magnetically. The CDR3 runs 14 residues. Germline V gene sequence: CDR1 MNHEY, CDR2 SVGEGT. The V and J ends lost 7 bases and 3 bases, in that order; junction bases with no gene match: 4. With random hexamers, 0.5 to 1 ug RNA was reverse transcribed. TCRdb analysed the immunoSEQ multiplex PCR reads with MiXCR anew, one entry per CDR3 protein. The data hold around 120,000 distinct CDR3 sequences, with 94% observed a single time. This specimen comes from a study of CD8 T cells in Susac syndrome. Study-level points and caveats: As the study acknowledged, the number of individuals who were part of its TCR sequencing and HLA analysis was relatively small.

The specimen sequenced was CD4+ T cells from PBMCs. This receptor was obtained from a human donor with multiple sclerosis. The chain uses TRBV6-2 or TRBV6-3 and TRBJ2-2, with 8 bases identical to TRBD1. CDR3 in amino acids: CASIRTGYTGELFF. In nucleotides, the CDR3 is TGTGCCAGCATTCGGACAGGGTACACCGGGGAGCTGTTTTTT.